The clone carrying this TCR beta chain has a handful of counts. Its target is not known. Each TCR beta cDNA library carried unique molecular identifiers. Each CDR3 protein is one row after TCRdb ran MiXCR on the PCR reads. This sample yields 650,000 to 850,000 distinct CDR3 sequences, of which approximately 57% are seen a single time; over 4% belongs to the top ten. The sample originates from a study of post-analysis software for immune sequencing data. V lost 3 bases to trimming and J lost 0 bases, with 6 bases between them. This CDR3 is built from 13 residues. Germline values: CDR1 MGHRA, CDR2 YSYEKL. General study points: Multiple sclerosis patients showed significantly lower normalized Chao1 diversity than controls did. In patients, four to six TRBV segments were more frequent than in controls, with TRBV5-6, TRBV5-1 and TRBV20-1 among them.

The clonotype comes from a girl aged 5 to 17 with multiple sclerosis. The chain employs TRBV4-1 and TRBJ2-7, with no clear D. The sample was blood. CDR3: CASSHPGSYEQYF. In DNA, the CDR3 is TGCGCCAGCAGCCACCCCGGCTCCTACGAGCAGTACTTC.